The rows below give T cell receptor beta chains drawn from one sample of a study of radiation and T cells in renal cell carcinoma. Clones were read by immunoSEQ multiplex PCR, and TCRdb kept only the in-frame ones, dropping some. This sample has 120,000 to 150,000 clones; 65% to 90% occur once, and the top ten carry 15% to 20%. The sample was blood, taken from a patient whose treatment included radiotherapy and nephrectomy. The receptor source for this set is a woman aged 50 to 60 with renal cell carcinoma. Both conserved end residues are part of each CDR3. Fields, in order: J gene, clone size, D gene, V gene, CDR3 DNA, CDR3 protein. D genes are given only for firm matches. The size of a clone is reported for some rows only, either as once, few or many, or as a class for expanded clones.

>TRBJ1-1|few|TRBD1|TRBV5-6
TGTGCCAGCAGCGTAACAGGGGGCGCGTTCCGAGCTTTCTTT
CASSVTGGAFRAFF
>TRBJ1-4|.|.|TRBV30
TGTGCCTGGAGTGTAAGTAGGACACCGTCGTCGAGGGAAAAACTGTTTTTT
CAWSVSRTPSSREKLFF
>TRBJ1-1|.|.|TRBV19
TGTGCCAGTAGTGCCCCGAGGGGGGCGAACACTGAAGCTTTCTTT
CASSAPRGANTEAFF
>TRBJ2-7|once|TRBD1|TRBV2
TGTGCCGTCGAGGTCCAGGGGGCAGGGTACGAGCAGTACTTC
CAVEVQGAGYEQYF
>TRBJ2-2|.|.|TRBV28
TGTGCCAGCAGTTTGGAGATTGGGGAGCTGTTTTTT
CASSLEIGELFF
>TRBJ2-1|.|TRBD2|TRBV15
TGTGCCACCAGCAGAGTTCTGAGCGGGAGGGAAGAGCAGTTCTTC
CATSRVLSGREEQFF
>TRBJ2-5|once|TRBD1|TRBV2
TGTGCCAGCAGTGAACGGCCAGGGGGCAAGACCCAGTACTTC
CASSERPGGKTQYF
>TRBJ1-2|.|.|TRBV6-6
TGTGCCAGCAGCAGGGTAGACTCTAACTATGGCTACACCTTC
CASSRVDSNYGYTF
>TRBJ1-5|.|TRBD1|TRBV27
TGTGCCAGCAGTACTAACAGGGGGCTAAAAGGGCAGCCCCAGCATTTT
CASSTNRGLKGQPQHF
>TRBJ2-7|.|.|TRBV6-5
TGTGCCAGCAGTTATGCAGGCGAGCAGTACTTC
CASSYAGEQYF
>TRBJ2-3|.|.|TRBV28
TGTGCCAGCTTACGACGCAGCACAGATACGCAGTATTTT
CASLRRSTDTQYF
>TRBJ1-1|.|TRBD1|TRBV7-8
TGTGCCAGCAGCTTAATGGGACAGGGTAACACTGAAGCTTTCTTT
CASSLMGQGNTEAFF
>TRBJ2-5|.|.|TRBV9
TGTGCCAGCAGCTTGGCCGGGCACCGGGAGACCCAGTACTTC
CASSLAGHRETQYF
>TRBJ2-7|once|TRBD2|TRBV19
TGTGCCACCTCGGTTGGGGTGGGTGCGGGAGTATTCTACGAGCAGTACTTC
CATSVGVGAGVFYEQYF
>TRBJ2-7|.|TRBD1|TRBV6-1
TGTGCCAGCAGATCGGGACAGGGAGACTACGAGCAGTACTTC
CASRSGQGDYEQYF
>TRBJ1-2|.|TRBD1|TRBV5-4
TGTGCCAGCAGCTTGACGGCAGGGGGAAGCTATGGCTACACCTTC
CASSLTAGGSYGYTF
>TRBJ2-7|.|TRBD2|TRBV5-1
TGCGCCAGCAGCTTGCGACAGGGTGGGACTAGCGGGGGGCCCTACGAGCAGTACTTC
CASSLRQGGTSGGPYEQYF
>TRBJ2-2|.|TRBD1|TRBV7-3
TGTGCCAGCAGCTTAATGTCAGGGGGGAACACCGGGGAGCTGTTTTTT
CASSLMSGGNTGELFF
>TRBJ1-4|.|.|TRBV2
TGTGCCAGCAGCTTTTCAGAAGCAAAACTGTTTTTT
CASSFSEAKLFF
>TRBJ1-6|.|.|TRBV12-5
TGTGCTAGTGGGGGGGGTTCGGTTACACGGGCCCTCCACTTT
CASGGGSVTRALHF
>TRBJ1-6|.|TRBD1|TRBV6-1
TGTGCCAGCAGTGAAGTCTCCGGACAGGGTGAATCACCCCTCCACTTT
CASSEVSGQGESPLHF
>TRBJ1-6|.|.|TRBV10-1
TGCGCCAGCAGTGAGAACGGGGAAGGGAGAAATTCACCCCTCCACTTT
CASSENGEGRNSPLHF
>TRBJ2-7|.|TRBD1|TRBV7-9
TGTGCCAGCAGCTTAGGACAGGGAAACGAGCAGTACTTC
CASSLGQGNEQYF
>TRBJ1-5|few|.|TRBV10-3
TGTGCCATCAGTGAGTCGGGGGACATTCATAATCAGCCCCAGCATTTT
CAISESGDIHNQPQHF
>TRBJ2-1|.|TRBD1|TRBV9
TGTGCCAGCAGCGTAGACGGACAGGAAAATGAGCAGTTCTTC
CASSVDGQENEQFF
>TRBJ1-2|once|TRBD1|TRBV4-3
TGCGCCAGCAGCCGGGACAGGGGGCCCTATGGCTACACCTTC
CASSRDRGPYGYTF
>TRBJ1-5|.|.|TRBV30
TGTGCCTGGAGTGCAGAGGGGGGGCCCAATCAGCCCCAGCATTTT
CAWSAEGGPNQPQHF
>TRBJ2-2|.|TRBD1|TRBV14
TGTGCCAGCAGCCAAGATCACAGGGGCCGCGGGGAGCTGTTTTTT
CASSQDHRGRGELFF
>TRBJ2-3|.|TRBD2|TRBV10-2
TGCGCCAGCGGCCGACTAGCGGGGGGACCCACAGATACGCAGTATTTT
CASGRLAGGPTDTQYF